This TCR beta chain originates from a study of shared clonotypes between healthy human individuals. Study results and caveats: Researchers found naive subsets generally carried larger estimated richness than memory subsets.

This clone was observed a few times. What it recognizes is unknown. Relative to the germline gene, one junction end is altered; a read error may explain this. The assay ran at deep level. Sequenced by immunoSEQ multiplex PCR; TCRdb stores in-frame clones only, minus some. The table lists 850,000 to 1,100,000 clones, about 72% of them singletons. CDR3 length equals 14 residues. Germline values: CDR1 MGHRA, CDR2 YSYEKL. The sequence was obtained from a man aged 18 to 29 in good health. Some clones in this sample may be carry-over from other donors' samples. Sequenced material: memory CD4+ T cells from PBMCs. Subset of the sample: CD45RA-negative fraction. The genes are TRBV4-1 and TRBJ1-2; D gene uncertain. The CDR3 spells CASSQALGNYGYTF. Here the CDR3 DNA reads TGCGCCAGCAGCCAAGCGCTAGGGAACTACGGCTACACCTTC.